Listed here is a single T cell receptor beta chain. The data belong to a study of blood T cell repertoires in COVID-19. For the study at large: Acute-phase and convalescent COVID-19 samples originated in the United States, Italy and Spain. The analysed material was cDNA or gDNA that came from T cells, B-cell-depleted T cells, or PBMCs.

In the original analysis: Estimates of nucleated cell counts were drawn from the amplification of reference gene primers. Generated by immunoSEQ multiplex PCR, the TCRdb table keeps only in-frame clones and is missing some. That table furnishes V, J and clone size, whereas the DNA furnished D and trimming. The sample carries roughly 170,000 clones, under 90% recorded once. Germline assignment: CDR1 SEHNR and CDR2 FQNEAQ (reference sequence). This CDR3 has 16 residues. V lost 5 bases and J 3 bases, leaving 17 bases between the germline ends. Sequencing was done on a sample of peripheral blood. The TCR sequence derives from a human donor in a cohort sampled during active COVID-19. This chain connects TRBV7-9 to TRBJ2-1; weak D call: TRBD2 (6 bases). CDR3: CASSGGHEGFYNEQFF. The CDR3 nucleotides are TGTGCCAGCAGCGGAGGGCACGAGGGTTTCTACAATGAGCAGTTCTTC.